The text below deals with one T cell receptor (beta chain). Exclusion criteria comprised uncontrolled infection, other autoimmune disease, pregnancy or lactation. The sample belongs to a study of T cells in Graves' hyperthyroidism and ophthalmopathy. Amplified TCR beta CDR3 regions derived from RNA transcripts. The HTBI set primed first-round TCR CDR3 RT-PCR. TCRdb redid the calling of the multiplex PCR reads with MiXCR, one entry per CDR3 protein. The data hold approximately 560,000 distinct CDR3 sequences, with about 43% observed a single time. This CDR3 has 15 residues. Germline V lookup: CDR1 LNHNV, CDR2 YYDKDF (reference sequence). V lost 7 bases and J lost 5, with 17 bases in between.

The receptor's source is a young woman with Graves' hyperthyroidism. The specimen was peripheral blood or thyroid tissue (not recorded which). The rearrangement links TRBV15 to TRBJ2-2; the D gene is possibly TRBD2 (6 bases). CDR3 protein: CATKFGGRTTGELFF. The CDR3 DNA reads as TGTGCCACCAAGTTCGGTGGGAGGACGACCGGGGAGCTGTTTTTT.